This paragraph covers one TCR beta chain sequence. Its antigen is unidentified. A sample-barcoded 5' primer and a J-beta primer mix were used in a second PCR of roughly 7 to 11 cycles. MiXCR was run by TCRdb on the 5' RACE reads, yielding one entry per CDR3 protein. The sample holds about 2 million distinct CDR3 sequences, just under 50% seen once. The data originate from a study of blood T cells in healthy people across ages. Study-level findings and limits: Lack of knowledge of donor CMV status possibly confounded expanded clonotype changes.

The receptor's source is a woman between 40 and 50 years old in good health. Sequences were obtained from blood.

The CDR3: CASSQVGQVGEKLFF. The CDR3 DNA reads TGCGCCAGCAGCCAAGTGGGGCAGGTGGGGGAAAAACTGTTTTTT. The rearrangement uses TRBV4-1 and TRBJ1-4; D is perhaps TRBD1 (5 bases). Germline CDR1 reads MGHRA; CDR2 reads YSYEKL. V lost 1 base and J lost 8, with 14 bases in between. CDR3 length: 15 amino acids.